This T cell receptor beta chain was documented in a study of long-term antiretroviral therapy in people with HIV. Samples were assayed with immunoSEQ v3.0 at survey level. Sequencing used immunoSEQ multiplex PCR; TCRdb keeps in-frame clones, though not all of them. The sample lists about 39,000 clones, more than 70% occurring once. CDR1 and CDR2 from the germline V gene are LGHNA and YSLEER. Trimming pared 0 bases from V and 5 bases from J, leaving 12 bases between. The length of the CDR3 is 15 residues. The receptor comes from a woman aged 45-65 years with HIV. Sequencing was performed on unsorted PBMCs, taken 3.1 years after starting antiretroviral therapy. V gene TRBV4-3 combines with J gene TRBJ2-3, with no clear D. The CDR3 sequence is CASSQDLGLGDTQYF. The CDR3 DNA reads TGCGCCAGCAGCCAAGATTTGGGTTTGGGAGATACGCAGTATTTT.